This TCR beta chain was observed in a study of blood T cell repertoires in COVID-19. In the study overall: There were acute and convalescent COVID-19 samples, and they came from the United States, Italy and Spain. PBMCs, B-cell-depleted T cells, or T cells were the source of the cDNA or gDNA that made up the material.

In the original processing: Using reference gene primer amplification, nucleated cell counts were estimated. Clones were sequenced by immunoSEQ multiplex PCR, and TCRdb holds only the in-frame ones, with some missing. The V and J calls and clone size come from that table; D and trimming were worked out from the DNA. The repertoire consists of roughly 39,000 clones, with 70% to 90% occurring once and the leading ten covering approximately 19%. Germline V lookup: CDR1 MNHEY, CDR2 SVGAGI. Trimming removed 4 bases from V and 0 bases from J, with 12 bases in between. CDR3 length equals 15 residues. This sequence originates from a man between 50 and 59 years old in a cohort sampled during active COVID-19. The sample was peripheral blood. V is TRBV6-5 and J is TRBJ1-1, with D tentatively TRBD1 (6 bases). The CDR3 DNA sequence: TGTGCCAGCAGTTTCACCGGGACAATGAACACTGAAGCTTTCTTT. Translation: CASSFTGTMNTEAFF.